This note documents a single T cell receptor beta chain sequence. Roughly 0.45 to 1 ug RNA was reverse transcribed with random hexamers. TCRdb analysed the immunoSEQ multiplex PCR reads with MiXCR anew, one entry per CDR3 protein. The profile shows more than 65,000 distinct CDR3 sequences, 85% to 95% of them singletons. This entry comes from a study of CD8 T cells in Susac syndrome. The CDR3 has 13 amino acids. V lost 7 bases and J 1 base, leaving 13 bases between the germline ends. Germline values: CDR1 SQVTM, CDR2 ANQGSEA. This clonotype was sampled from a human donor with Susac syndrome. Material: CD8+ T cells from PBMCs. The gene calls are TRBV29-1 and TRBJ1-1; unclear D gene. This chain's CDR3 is CSADTLSNTEAFF. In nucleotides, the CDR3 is TGCAGCGCAGACACCCTGTCGAACACTGAAGCTTTCTTT. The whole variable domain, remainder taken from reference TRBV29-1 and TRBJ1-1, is SAVISQKPSRDICQRGTSLTIQCQVDSQVTMMFWYRQQPGQSLTLIATANQGSEATYESGFVIDKFPISRPNLTFSTLTVSNMSPEDSSIYLCSADTLSNTEAFFGQGTRLTVV.